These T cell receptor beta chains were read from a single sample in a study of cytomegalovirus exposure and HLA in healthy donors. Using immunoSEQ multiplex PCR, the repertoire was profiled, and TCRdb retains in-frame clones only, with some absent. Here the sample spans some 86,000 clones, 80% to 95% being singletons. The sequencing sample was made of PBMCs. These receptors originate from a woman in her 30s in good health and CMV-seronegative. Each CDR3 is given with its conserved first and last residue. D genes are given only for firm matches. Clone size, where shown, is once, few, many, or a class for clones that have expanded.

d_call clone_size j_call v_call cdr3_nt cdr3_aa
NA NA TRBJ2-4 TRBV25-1 TGTGCCAGCAGTGAATCCGTCAGGGGACCCAAAAACATTCAGTACTTC CASSESVRGPKNIQYF
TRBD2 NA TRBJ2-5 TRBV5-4 TGTGCCAGCAGCCACGATCTGACTAGCGGGGGGCAAGAGACCCAGTACTTC CASSHDLTSGGQETQYF
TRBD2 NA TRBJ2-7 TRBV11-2 TGTGCCACCACTAGCGGGAGGGAATCCTACGAGCAGTACTTC CATTSGRESYEQYF
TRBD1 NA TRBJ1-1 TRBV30 TGTGCCTGGAGTGAGGGACAGGGGCCCTTGGGGACTGAAGCTTTCTTT CAWSEGQGPLGTEAFF
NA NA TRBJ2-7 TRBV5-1 TGCGCCAGCAGCTACCTACAGGGAACTACCTACGAGCAGTACTTC CASSYLQGTTYEQYF
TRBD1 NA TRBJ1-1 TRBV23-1 TGCGCCAGCAGTCAGATCCCGGGACAGGGGGCCACTGAAGCTTTCTTT CASSQIPGQGATEAFF
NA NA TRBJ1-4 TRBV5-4 TGTGCCAGCAGCCCCCAGGGACAAGGGCCGAATGAAAAACTGTTTTTT CASSPQGQGPNEKLFF
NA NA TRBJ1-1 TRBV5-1 TGCGCCAGCAGCTTCAGGGGCCGGGACACTGAAGCTTTCTTT CASSFRGRDTEAFF
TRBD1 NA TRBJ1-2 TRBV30 TGTGCCTGGAGTGTTCAGACAGGGCTTGCGTATGGCTACACCTTC CAWSVQTGLAYGYTF
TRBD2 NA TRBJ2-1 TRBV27 TGTGCCAGCAGCTACCTAGGACTAGCTGGGGATGAGCAGTTCTTC CASSYLGLAGDEQFF
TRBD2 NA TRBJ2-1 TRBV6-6 TGTGCCAGCACTTACAGCGGGGGGAACGGGGGTGAGCAGTTCTTC CASTYSGGNGGEQFF
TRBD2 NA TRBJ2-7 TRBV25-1 TGTGCCAGCAGTGAATACCTAGCGGGCAAACTCGGGGACGAGCAGTACTTC CASSEYLAGKLGDEQYF
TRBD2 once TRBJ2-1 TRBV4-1 TGCGCCAGCAGCCACGCCCGACTAGCGCTTGCCACTAATGAGCAGTTCTTC CASSHARLALATNEQFF
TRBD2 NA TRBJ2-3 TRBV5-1 TGCGCCAGCAGCTTGCTCCAACGGGGGGGCCGGGAAGATACGCAGTATTTT CASSLLQRGGREDTQYF
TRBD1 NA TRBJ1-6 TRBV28 TGTGCCAGCAGTATACAGAGGACAGGGGGTAATTCACCCCTCCACTTT CASSIQRTGGNSPLHF
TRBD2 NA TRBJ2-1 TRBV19 TGTGCCAGTATGGGGGGGTCCTACAATGAGCAGTTCTTC CASMGGSYNEQFF
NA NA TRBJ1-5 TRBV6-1 TGTGCCAGCAGTGAATCTTTTTTGGAGGGGCCCCAGCATTTT CASSESFLEGPQHF